One sample yielded the 11 T cell receptor beta chains listed below, sequenced in a study of CD8 T cells in ankylosing spondylitis. In TCRdb, the 5' RACE reads were re-called with MiXCR into one record per CDR3 protein. This repertoire shows 150,000 or so distinct CDR3 sequences, 11% found once; its top ten account for approximately 32%. The sequenced sample was blood, either unsorted or a sorted T cell fraction (not recorded which). The receptors here all came from a male donor with ankylosing spondylitis or in good health (not recorded which).

V gene TRBV12-3 or TRBV12-4 combines with J gene TRBJ2-1, with 9 bases aligning to TRBD2. The CDR3 has 21 residues. The V segment lost 3 bases and the J segment 8 bases; nucleotides outside the gene matches: 26. The CDR3 DNA reads as TGTGCCAGCAGTTTTAGTGGGCCAAGGGCGGGAGGGAATTTGGGAGACTATGAGCAGTTCTTC. Encoded protein: CASSFSGPRAGGNLGDYEQFF.

The V gene is TRBV5-1, the J gene TRBJ2-3; the D gene is possibly TRBD2 (6 bases). Germline V gives CDR1 SGHRS, CDR2 YFSETQ. V was cut by 4 bases and J by 0 bases, with 15 bases left in between. CDR3 size: 16 residues. The CDR3, as DNA: TGCGCCAGCAGCGCGAAAGCCGGGGGTAGCACAGATACGCAGTATTTT. Encoded protein: CASSAKAGGSTDTQYF. The full variable domain, rest sourced from reference TRBV5-1 and TRBJ2-3, is KAGVTQTPRYLIKTRGQQVTLSCSPISGHRSVSWYQQTPGQGLQFLFEYFSETQRNKGNFPGRFSGRQFSNSRSEMNVSTLELGDSALYLCASSAKAGGSTDTQYFGPGTRLTVL.

There are many counts of this clonotype. For the CDR3, the DNA is TGTGCCAGCAGCCCTATTGTAGGCACAGATACGCAGTATTTT. It specifies CASSPIVGTDTQYF. The rearrangement joins TRBV12-3 or TRBV12-4 to TRBJ2-3; no firm D call. CDR3 length: 14 amino acids. The V end lost 6 bases, the J end lost 1 base, and 11 bases lay between the germline ends.

Many counts were recorded for this clonotype. The rearrangement links TRBV2 to TRBJ1-4, with no clear D. The CDR3 is 15 amino acids. In germline, CDR1 is SNHLY, CDR2 FYNNEI. Trimming shortened V by 4 bases and J by 2 bases, and 11 bases separated the two germline ends. Written as DNA, the CDR3 is TGTGCCAGCAGTGTCGTAGGGAGGACTAATGAAAAACTGTTTTTT. It codes for CASSVVGRTNEKLFF. Drawing the rest from reference TRBV2 and TRBJ1-4, the complete variable domain is EPEVTQTPSHQVTQMGQEVILRCVPISNHLYFYWYRQILGQKVEFLVSFYNNEISEKSEIFDDQFSVERPDGSNFTLKIRSTKLEDSAMYFCASSVVGRTNEKLFFGSGTQLSVL.

This clonotype was observed at least ten times. The gene calls are TRBV20-1 and TRBJ2-7; 12 bases match TRBD2. With 6 bases clipped from V and 5 bases from J, the junction kept 8 bases outside the gene matches. CDR1 and CDR2 from the germline V gene are DFQATT and SNEGSKA (reference sequence). This CDR3 has 14 amino acids. The CDR3 sequence: CSAELAGGRNEQYF. CDR3 nucleotide sequence: TGCAGTGCCGAACTAGCGGGAGGACGTAACGAGCAGTACTTC.

This clonotype appeared many times. This chain links TRBV12-3 or TRBV12-4 with TRBJ2-7; D is unclear. CDR3 length: 12 amino acids. Trimming removed 3 bases from V and 4 bases from J, with 7 bases in between. CDR3 sequence reads: CASSLSPYEQYF. The CDR3 DNA reads as TGTGCCAGCAGTTTGAGCCCGTACGAGCAGTACTTC.

This clonotype was counted ten times or more. The rearrangement uses TRBV20-1 and TRBJ2-1, with 12 bases fitting TRBD1. Germline V gene data show CDR1 as DFQATT and CDR2 as SNEGSKA (reference sequence). CDR3 length: 18 amino acids. V lost 3 bases and J lost 6; bases outside the gene matches: 15. The CDR3 DNA reads TGCAGTGCTAGTCGGGCCCCCCCGGGGACAGGGGGCATCAATGAGCAGTTCTTC. Translation gives CSASRAPPGTGGINEQFF.

Comments on this clonotype: Being one base from a much bigger clone, this may be a read error. The V gene is TRBV6-5, the J gene TRBJ1-2; 7 nucleotides agree with TRBD1. Germline-derived CDR1 and CDR2 are MNHEY and SVGAGI. The CDR3 runs to 14 residues. The CDR3 region is CASRYSGGTRGYTF. CDR3 nucleotides: TGTGCCAGCAGATACTCAGGGGGGACTCGTGGCTACACCTTC.

This sequence joins TRBV21-1 and TRBJ2-1; the D call in the table, TRBD2, was not verified against the DNA. TRBV21-1 is given as a pseudogene. The CDR3 extends over 15 amino acids. DNA of the CDR3: TGTGCCAGTATAGTTATCCGGCTACCAAGCTGTGAGCAGTTCTTC. Protein: CASIVIRLPSCEQFF.

Concerning this clonotype: With a much larger clone just one base away, this may be a read error. CDR3 amino acids: CANSLEQGNTGELFF. CDR3 coding DNA: TGCGCCAACAGCTTGGAACAGGGGAACACCGGGGAGCTGTTTTTT. The chain combines TRBV5-1 with TRBJ2-2, with D tentatively TRBD1 (6 bases). This CDR3 has 15 amino acids. Germline assignment: CDR1 SGHRS and CDR2 YFSETQ.

In its sample, this clonotype was seen many times. This CDR3 is CASSLGLHNSPLHF. The CDR3 nucleotides read TGTGCCAGCAGTCTCGGACTACATAATTCACCCCTCCACTTT. This chain connects TRBV27 to TRBJ1-6, with unresolved D. This CDR3 spans 14 amino acids. Germline V gene sequence: CDR1 MNHEY, CDR2 SMNVEV (reference sequence). Trimming left V 5 bases short and J 5 bases short, with 10 bases between.